This T cell receptor beta chain is drawn from a study of metastatic and nonmetastatic thyroid tumors. The study, taken as a whole, reports: In blood and tumor, TCR beta diversity was reportedly significantly higher in malignant thyroid tumors than in benign nodules.

Patients had received no treatment of any kind before thyroid surgery. At least ten counts were recorded for this clone. Its antigen is not identified. The CDR3 totals 14 residues. V was trimmed by 5 bases and J by 3 bases, leaving 13 bases between them. The germline CDR1 and CDR2 sequences are SGHTA and FQGNSA. TCRdb re-called clones via MiXCR from the PCR reads. The data show about 14,000 clones, with more than 20% seen just once and around 7.8% held by the top ten. The source material was blood. J is TRBJ2-5 and V is TRBV7-2; D is uncertain. This TCR was sampled from a female donor with papillary thyroid cancer or a benign thyroid nodule (not recorded which). Some clones in this sample may be carry-over from other donors' samples. The CDR3 coding sequence is TGTGCCAGCAGCCGACTTTATACTGAAGAGACCCAGTACTTC. It codes for CASSRLYTEETQYF.